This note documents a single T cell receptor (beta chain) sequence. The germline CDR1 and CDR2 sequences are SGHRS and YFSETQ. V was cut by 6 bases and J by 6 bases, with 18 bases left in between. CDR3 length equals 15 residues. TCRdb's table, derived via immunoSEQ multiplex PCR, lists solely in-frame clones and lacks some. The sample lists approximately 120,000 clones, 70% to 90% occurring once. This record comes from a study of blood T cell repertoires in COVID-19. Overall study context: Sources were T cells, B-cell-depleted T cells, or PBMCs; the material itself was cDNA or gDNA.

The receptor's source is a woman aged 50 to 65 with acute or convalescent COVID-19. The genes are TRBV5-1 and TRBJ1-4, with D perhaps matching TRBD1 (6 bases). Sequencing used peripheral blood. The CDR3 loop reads CASKGRTAPDEKLFF. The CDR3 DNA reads TGCGCCAGCAAGGGCAGGACAGCCCCGGATGAAAAACTGTTTTTT.